The 13 T cell receptor beta chains below come from one sample, sequenced in a study of human T cells and chemical hapten exposure. TCRdb re-called the RACE reads through MiXCR, storing one row per CDR3 protein. The sample lists some 340,000 distinct CDR3 sequences, under 8% occurring once. The time point: patch test 1, 2 weeks after DPC sensitization. Specified treatment: therapeutic diphenylcyclopropenone sensitization with weekly scalp DPC. The sample in question was whole blood, obtained in connection with sensitization to the hapten diphenylcyclopropenone (DPC). All receptors come from a woman in her late teens or twenties with alopecia areata. Some clones in this sample may be carry-over from other donors' samples.

This clonotype has only a few counts. The V gene is TRBV19, the J gene TRBJ1-2; maybe TRBD1 (6 bases). Trimming removed 0 bases at V and 3 bases at J, with 14 bases between. Per germline, CDR1 LNHDA and CDR2 SQIVND (reference sequence). The CDR3 covers 16 residues. The CDR3 bases are TGTGCCAGTAGTATAGACGCCCGACAGGAGGACTATGGCTACACCTTC. It is translated as CASSIDARQEDYGYTF.

This clonotype was seen ten or more times. This rearrangement joins TRBV7-2 to TRBJ2-1, with D perhaps matching TRBD1 or TRBD2 (5 bases each). With 2 bases removed from V and 8 bases from J, the gap between germline ends came to 16 bases. Germline V gene sequence: CDR1 SGHTA, CDR2 FQGNSA. The CDR3 length is 15 residues. This CDR3 is CASSLIRDDDYEQFF. The CDR3 DNA sequence: TGTGCCAGCAGCTTAATCCGGGACGACGACTATGAGCAGTTCTTC.

This clonotype was found a few times. The V gene is TRBV4-3, the J gene TRBJ2-3; D is possibly TRBD2 (7 bases). The germline V gene has CDR1 LGHNA and CDR2 YSLEER. V lost 0 bases to trimming and J lost 6 bases, with 22 bases between them. This CDR3 has 18 amino acids. DNA for the CDR3: TGCGCCAGCAGCCAAGAGCCGGGCGGCGGGGGCCCTGTGGATACGCAGTATTTT. It yields the protein CASSQEPGGGGPVDTQYF.

This clonotype showed up many times. The V gene is TRBV27, the J gene TRBJ2-2; the match to TRBD1 covers 9 bases. V shed 5 bases and J 5 bases; nucleotides not matched to a gene: 6. The germline gives CDR1 MNHEY, CDR2 SMNVEV (reference sequence). This CDR3 is built from 15 residues. DNA for the CDR3: TGTGCCAGCAGTGCACGAGACAGGGGGACCGGGGAGCTGTTTTTT. It is translated as CASSARDRGTGELFF.

This clonotype was observed a handful of times. The chain carries TRBV27 and TRBJ2-2; the D is unclear. CDR1 and CDR2 (germline): MNHEY, SMNVEV (reference sequence). The length of the CDR3 is 16 residues. The V end was cut by 3 bases, the J end by 1 base, with 12 bases between. The CDR3 loop reads CASSFKGPQNTGELFF. The CDR3 DNA follows: TGTGCCAGCAGTTTTAAAGGGCCCCAGAACACCGGGGAGCTGTTTTTT.

This clonotype has at least ten counts. The chain is built from TRBV6-2 or TRBV6-3 and TRBJ2-7, with 8 bases matching TRBD1. The CDR3 is 15 amino acids. Germline V gene sequence: CDR1 MNHEY, CDR2 SVGEGT. Losses at the gene ends were 3 bases for V and 6 bases for J; bases not matched to a gene: 10. CDR3 region: CASSYPRQGLSEQYF. CDR3 sequence (DNA): TGTGCCAGCAGTTATCCGAGACAGGGGTTGAGCGAGCAGTACTTC.

This clonotype has more than one count but fewer than ten. The chain links TRBV6-4 to TRBJ2-3; TRBD2 might be the D (6 bases). V was clipped by 3 bases and J by 0 bases, with 13 bases between them. The V gene's germline CDR1 is MRHNA and CDR2 SNTAGT. CDR3 length equals 16 residues. The CDR3 here is CASSERLVTSTDTQYF. The CDR3, as DNA: TGTGCCAGCAGTGAACGACTAGTAACTAGCACAGATACGCAGTATTTT.

This clonotype was counted at least ten times. This chain joins TRBV10-3 and TRBJ2-3; D tentatively reads TRBD1 or TRBD2 (5 bases each). CDR3 length: 13 amino acids. Germline values: CDR1 ENHRY, CDR2 SYGVKD. The germline V and J ends were trimmed by 7 bases and 6 bases, with 14 bases remaining between them. As DNA, the CDR3 is TGTGCCATCACCCCGGGGCCCCGCGATACGCAGTATTTT. This codes for CAITPGPRDTQYF.

The V call is TRBV12-3 or TRBV12-4, the J call TRBJ1-4; D might be TRBD1 (6 bases). The CDR3 has 14 residues. Trimming stripped 10 bases from V and 4 bases from J, with 16 bases between. CDR3 protein: CATMDRRYNEKLFF. CDR3 bases: TGTGCCACCATGGACAGACGATATAATGAAAAACTGTTTTTT.

This clonotype was observed a handful of times. The V and J genes are TRBV10-3 and TRBJ1-4; D remains ambiguous. Trimming left V 10 bases short and J 6 bases short, with 15 bases between. Germline loops: CDR1 ENHRY, CDR2 SYGVKD. This CDR3 has 13 residues. This chain's CDR3 is CASHSSGDEKLFF. The CDR3, as DNA: TGTGCCAGCCACAGTTCCGGGGATGAAAAACTGTTTTTT.

This clonotype was seen just once. With a much larger clone just one base away, this may be a read error. The rearrangement joins TRBV7-2 to TRBJ2-3; TRBD1 is a possible D gene (5 bases). Germline lookup yields CDR1 SGHTA and CDR2 FQGNSA. The CDR3 is 14 amino acids. As DNA, the CDR3 is TGTGCCAGCAGCGGATACCTGGAGACAGATGCGCAGTATTTT. Protein: CASSGYLETDAQYF.

The rearrangement uses TRBV18 and TRBJ2-1, with TRBD2 matching over 8 bases. The germline V gene encodes CDR1 KGHSH and CDR2 LQKENI. The CDR3 runs 15 residues. Trimming at V came to 2 bases and at J to 2 bases, leaving 2 bases not matched to a gene. The CDR3 nucleotides read TGTGCCAGCTCACCAAGGGGACTAGCCTACAATGAGCAGTTCTTC. The encoded protein is CASSPRGLAYNEQFF. The full variable domain, completed using reference TRBV18 and TRBJ2-1, is NAGVMQNPRHLVRRRGQEARLRCSPMKGHSHVYWYRQLPEEGLKFMVYLQKENIIDESGMPKERFSAEFPKEGPSILRIQQVVRGDSAAYFCASSPRGLAYNEQFFGPGTRLTVL.

This clonotype was seen repeatedly, ten times or more. V and J are TRBV7-2 and TRBJ2-3; no definite D call. Germline V gene sequence: CDR1 SGHTA, CDR2 FQGNSA. With 1 base removed from V and 6 bases from J, the gap between germline ends came to 8 bases. The length of the CDR3 is 13 residues. In DNA, the CDR3 is TGTGCCAGCAGCTTAGGTTTTACGGATACGCAGTATTTT. Translation: CASSLGFTDTQYF.